The clone carrying this TCR beta chain has just a few counts. Its target is unknown. Every sample gave at least 6 micrograms of total RNA when it was extracted. These data belong to a study of blood T cells in healthy people across ages. A J-beta primer mix and a sample-barcoded 5' primer were used in a second PCR of about 7 to 11 cycles. One entry per CDR3 protein, called by TCRdb with MiXCR from the 5' RACE reads. This table holds fewer than 2 million distinct CDR3 sequences, about 39% found once. V shed 10 bases and J shed 0 bases, with 13 bases lying between them. The length of the CDR3 is 13 residues. The germline gives CDR1 MNHEY, CDR2 SMNVEV (reference sequence). The study's findings and limits: While age rose, TCR beta diversity per million T cells dropped in a roughly linear way.

The sample comprised blood. The receptor's source is a human donor in good health. The rearrangement joins TRBV27 to TRBJ2-7; D perhaps matches TRBD1 (6 bases). The CDR3 here is CAIETGSSYEQYF. CDR3 DNA sequence: TGTGCCATTGAGACAGGATCCTCCTACGAGCAGTACTTC.